These 21 T cell receptor beta chains were all obtained from the same sample, sequenced in a study of radiation and T cells in renal cell carcinoma (dated by TCRdb to about 2020). Preparation of the library involved the immunoSEQ multiplex PCR assay. Drawn from immuneACCESS, this table holds only the in-frame rearrangements with V and J called that TCRdb kept. Clones are partly lost; checked studies trace under half to an unresolved V gene and leave the rest unexplained. This sample holds roughly 60,000 clones; around 76% were observed only once. Of the sample, roughly 6.1% is held by the ten largest clones. Read against the paper, the sample's time point label means: blood 2 weeks post-SBRT. The treatment or condition tag for this specimen amounts to: 15 Gy SBRT to primary tumor, nephrectomy 4 weeks later. The source was blood, collected from a patient whose treatment included radiotherapy and nephrectomy. All receptors come from a man aged 55 to 70 with renal cell carcinoma.

V gene TRBV6-6 combines with J gene TRBJ2-7; tentative D call: TRBD1 (5 bases). The V gene's germline CDR1 is MNHNY and CDR2 SVGAGI (reference sequence). This CDR3 has 13 residues. Deletions cut 0 bases from V and 3 bases from J, with 6 bases between. The CDR3 loop reads CASSYSDNYEQYF. The CDR3, as DNA: TGTGCCAGCAGTTACTCGGACAACTACGAGCAGTACTTC.

This clone was seen a single time. V usage is TRBV13 and J usage is TRBJ2-3; D gene unclear. V lost 3 bases and J lost 1, with 17 bases in between. CDR3 length equals 17 residues. The germline CDR1 and CDR2 sequences are PRHDT and FYEKMQ (reference sequence). The CDR3 is CASSFQFLLSGTDTQYF. For the CDR3, the DNA is TGTGCCAGCAGCTTCCAGTTCCTACTGTCGGGCACAGATACGCAGTATTTT.

The V and J genes are TRBV5-1 and TRBJ2-1; 10 bases line up with TRBD1. Per the germline V gene, CDR1 is SGHRS and CDR2 is YFSETQ. The CDR3 has 18 residues. V lost 3 bases to trimming and J lost 2 bases; unmatched junction nucleotides: 11. The CDR3 bases are TGCGCCAGCAGCTATCCCGATTCGGGACAGGGGACCTACAATGAGCAGTTCTTC. Protein: CASSYPDSGQGTYNEQFF. Combining the CDR3 with reference TRBV5-1 and TRBJ2-1 gives the whole variable domain KAGVTQTPRYLIKTRGQQVTLSCSPISGHRSVSWYQQTPGQGLQFLFEYFSETQRNKGNFPGRFSGRQFSNSRSEMNVSTLELGDSALYLCASSYPDSGQGTYNEQFFGPGTRLTVL.

In this sample, this clone turned up a few times. This chain joins TRBV6-5 and TRBJ1-2, with D maybe TRBD1 (5 bases). Germline-derived CDR1 and CDR2 are MNHEY and SVGAGI. The CDR3 is made up of 15 amino acids. Trimming left V 4 bases short and J 0 bases short, with 12 bases between. The CDR3 is CASSSDMEANYGYTF. CDR3 DNA sequence: TGTGCCAGCAGTTCGGACATGGAGGCTAACTATGGCTACACCTTC.

This clone was seen more than once but under ten times. The rearrangement uses TRBV6-1 and TRBJ2-7, with unresolved D. Trimming stripped 0 bases from V and 7 bases from J, with 10 bases between. The CDR3 is 13 residues long. The germline gives CDR1 MNHNS, CDR2 SASEGT. The CDR3, as DNA: TGTGCCAGCAGTGAAGCAAGGGCGTGGGAGCAGTACGTC. It yields the protein CASSEARAWEQYV.

V is TRBV5-1 and J is TRBJ2-2; 9 positions match TRBD2. The length of the CDR3 is 17 residues. Germline V gene sequence: CDR1 SGHRS, CDR2 YFSETQ. J was trimmed by 4 bases and V by 3 bases; bases with no gene match: 10. DNA for the CDR3: TGCGCCAGCAGCTCGGCGGGAGGGCCGTTTGGCACCGGGGAGCTGTTTTTT. Translated: CASSSAGGPFGTGELFF. The complete variable domain, with remaining parts taken from reference TRBV5-1 and TRBJ2-2, reads KAGVTQTPRYLIKTRGQQVTLSCSPISGHRSVSWYQQTPGQGLQFLFEYFSETQRNKGNFPGRFSGRQFSNSRSEMNVSTLELGDSALYLCASSSAGGPFGTGELFFGEGSRLTVL.

The table lists this clone with a few counts. The chain combines TRBV7-2 with TRBJ1-2; possibly TRBD1 for D (5 bases). V was pared by 2 bases and J by 7 bases, with 11 bases between. CDR1 and CDR2 (germline): SGHTA, FQGNSA. CDR3 size: 13 residues. The CDR3: CASSLSSGTGYTF. The CDR3 region has the DNA TGTGCCAGCAGCTTATCCTCAGGGACTGGCTACACCTTC.

V usage is TRBV7-9 and J usage is TRBJ2-2; TRBD2 might be the D (5 bases). V was cut by 0 bases and J by 16 bases, with 18 bases left in between. The CDR3 is 14 residues long. Germline V gene data show CDR1 as SEHNR and CDR2 as FQNEAQ (reference sequence). The CDR3 loop reads CASSLASVEGAGFF. DNA of the CDR3: TGTGCCAGCAGCTTAGCGTCCGTTGAGGGCGCGGGGTTTTTT.

This chain connects TRBV6-6 to TRBJ1-1, with D possibly TRBD1 on 5 matching bases. Germline V gene sequence: CDR1 MNHNY, CDR2 SVGAGI (reference sequence). V lost 2 bases to trimming and J lost 4 bases, with 8 bases between them. This CDR3 contains 13 residues. The DNA of the CDR3 is TGTGCCAGCAGTTACGGTGGGGGCACTGAAGCTTTCTTT. Amino acid sequence: CASSYGGGTEAFF.

This clone appeared a few times. This sequence joins TRBV19 and TRBJ1-1, with 8 bases that match TRBD1. Germline trimming cut 10 bases from V and 7 bases from J; bases unmatched to any gene: 11. The CDR3 is 13 residues long. CDR1 is LNHDA, CDR2 SQIVND, per germline (reference sequence). CDR3 protein: CATKGQGVDEAFF. CDR3 coding DNA: TGTGCCACTAAAGGACAGGGAGTGGATGAAGCTTTCTTT.

By frequency in the sample, this clone is medium-sized. The V gene is TRBV27, the J gene TRBJ1-5; D is possibly TRBD1 (5 bases). Trimming shortened V by 2 bases and J by 6 bases, and 8 bases separated the two germline ends. This CDR3 is 13 amino acids long. CDR1 is MNHEY, CDR2 SMNVEV, per germline (reference sequence). CDR3: CASSLGGSQPQHF. The DNA for the CDR3 is TGTGCCAGCAGTTTAGGGGGGAGTCAGCCCCAGCATTTT.

The V call is TRBV29-1, the J call TRBJ2-5, with 7 bases fitting TRBD1. The J segment lost 1 base and the V segment lost 6 bases, leaving 8 bases of the junction unmatched. The CDR3 contains 14 residues. Germline V lookup: CDR1 SQVTM, CDR2 ANQGSEA. CDR3 nucleotides: TGCAGCGTCAGATCCCGGGACAGCCAAGAGACCCAGTACTTC. This translates into CSVRSRDSQETQYF.

The V and J genes are TRBV5-1 and TRBJ2-2; D gene ambiguous. Germline V gene data show CDR1 as SGHRS and CDR2 as YFSETQ. The CDR3 runs to 15 residues. The ends were cut back, 0 bases at V and 4 bases at J, with 10 bases in the middle. CDR3 amino acids: CASSLDGDRTGELFF. The CDR3 nucleotides are TGCGCCAGCAGCTTGGACGGCGATCGCACCGGGGAGCTGTTTTTT.

CDR3 loop: CASSLVLSSYEQYF. The DNA for the CDR3 is TGCGCCAGCAGCTTGGTACTATCTTCCTACGAGCAGTACTTC. V and J are TRBV5-1 and TRBJ2-7, with D unresolved. Trimming removed 0 bases from V and 1 base from J, with 8 bases in between. This CDR3 contains 14 residues. Germline V gene data show CDR1 as SGHRS and CDR2 as YFSETQ.

This chain joins TRBV19 and TRBJ2-7; D perhaps matches TRBD2 (7 bases). The CDR3 runs to 14 residues. Trimming took off 4 bases at V and 2 bases at J, with 12 bases between the two ends. Germline loops: CDR1 LNHDA, CDR2 SQIVND (reference sequence). CDR3 DNA sequence: TGTGCCAGTAGTAGGGGGGGGCGGACCTACGAGCAGTACTTC. It specifies CASSRGGRTYEQYF.

The chain combines TRBV5-1 with TRBJ2-7, with D possibly being TRBD2 (5 bases). The germline gives CDR1 SGHRS, CDR2 YFSETQ. Trimming cost V 7 bases and J 0 bases, with 14 bases left between them. The CDR3 has 14 amino acids. This CDR3 is CASRLEGFSYEQYF. The CDR3 nucleotides read TGCGCCAGCCGATTAGAGGGCTTCTCCTACGAGCAGTACTTC.

The V gene is TRBV14, the J gene TRBJ1-2; weak D call: TRBD1 (5 bases). The CDR3 consists of 18 residues. V lost 4 bases, J lost 0 bases, and 21 bases lay in between. Germline CDR1 reads SGHDN; CDR2 reads FVKESK. The CDR3 is CASSPGPRDGTPNYGYTF. CDR3 coding DNA: TGTGCCAGCAGCCCCGGCCCCCGGGACGGTACTCCTAACTATGGCTACACCTTC.

CDR3 sequence (DNA): TGTGCCAGTACCCCGGGGACTACGGATACGCAGTATTTT. It encodes CASTPGTTDTQYF. This sequence joins TRBV19 and TRBJ2-3, with TRBD2 matching 7 bases. The CDR3 spans 13 residues. CDR1 is LNHDA and CDR2 is SQIVND in the germline V gene (reference sequence). With V trimmed by 7 bases and J by 6 bases, 7 bases remained unmatched. Full variable domain (outside the CDR3, taken from reference TRBV19 and TRBJ2-3): DGGITQSPKYLFRKEGQNVTLSCEQNLNHDAMYWYRQDPGQGLRLIYYSQIVNDFQKGDIAEGYSVSREKKESFPLTVTSAQKNPTAFYLCASTPGTTDTQYFGPGTRLTVL.

The chain employs TRBV19 and TRBJ1-1; weak D call: TRBD1 (6 bases). The germline gives CDR1 LNHDA, CDR2 SQIVND (reference sequence). The CDR3 spans 13 residues. The CDR3 here is CVIRDKRNTEAFF. As DNA, the CDR3 is TGTGTTATACGGGACAAACGAAACACTGAAGCTTTCTTT.

V and J are TRBV27 and TRBJ2-3; D gene unclear. Germline loops: CDR1 MNHEY, CDR2 SMNVEV (reference sequence). The length of the CDR3 is 13 residues. V was clipped by 5 bases and J by 4 bases, with 10 bases between them. CDR3 sequence (DNA): TGTGCCAGCAGTCTATTTGTTCCAGATACGCAGTATTTT. Translated: CASSLFVPDTQYF.

The chain uses TRBV5-1 and TRBJ2-1; 9 bases fit TRBD1. With 0 bases clipped from V and 8 bases from J, the junction kept 3 bases outside the gene matches. CDR3 length equals 14 residues. In germline, CDR1 is SGHRS, CDR2 YFSETQ. The CDR3 spells CASSLAGQGDEQFF. CDR3 nucleotides: TGCGCCAGCAGCTTGGCGGGACAGGGTGATGAGCAGTTCTTC.